This T cell receptor beta chain was found in a study of T cell repertoires in cytomegalovirus infection. Of note for this clonotype: Antigen unknown.

TCRdb itself ran the reads through MiXCR, one entry per CDR3 protein. Found here are about 890,000 distinct CDR3 sequences, less than 35% of them singletons; the top ten hold over 11%. V lost 6 bases and J lost 2; bases outside the gene matches: 7. The CDR3 covers 15 residues. The sequence derives from a human donor in good health (CMV status not recorded). Some clones in this sample may be carry-over from other donors' samples. The input for sequencing was cultured CD8+ T cells from PBMCs, taken from culture after CMV antigen stimulation. The V call is TRBV12-3 or TRBV12-4, the J call TRBJ2-7; TRBD1 matches 10 bases. CDR3: CASRNPGQGTYEQYF. As DNA, the CDR3 is TGTGCCAGCAGGAACCCGGGACAGGGGACCTACGAGCAGTACTTC.